The T cell receptor beta chain under discussion was sequenced for a study of T cells after posttransplantation cyclophosphamide. General study points: Later post-transplant blood repertoires were often dominated by donor CD8+ memory clones.

Only in-frame clones appear in the TCRdb table, and some are missing; sequencing was by immunoSEQ multiplex PCR. Here the sample spans about 52,000 clones, about 86% being singletons. Note on this clone: Its antigen is as yet unknown.

The CDR3 is 15 amino acids. Germline CDR1 reads SEHNR; CDR2 reads FQNEAQ (reference sequence). Germline trimming cut 5 bases from V and 5 bases from J; bases unmatched to any gene: 10. This receptor was identified in a man between 25 and 39 years old with a blood cancer, CMV-positive, and with a related stem cell donor. The rearrangement uses TRBV7-9 and TRBJ1-1; 8 nucleotides align to TRBD1. The sequencing input was PBMCs. CDR3 in DNA: TGTGCCAGCAGCCGACCAGGACAGGGCGGTACTGAAGCTTTCTTT. It yields the protein CASSRPGQGGTEAFF.